The 28 T cell receptor beta chains below were found in one sample sequenced in a study of sequential checkpoint blockade in melanoma. As for treatment: randomized to nivolumab then ipilimumab (arm A) or the reverse (arm B). Here immunoSEQ multiplex PCR was the method, and the copy in TCRdb shows in-frame clones only, minus some. The data hold tens of thousands of clones, with 85% to 90% observed a single time. This material consisted of CD8+ T cells sorted from blood (inferred from file names), taken from a patient given nivolumab and ipilimumab in sequence. The receptors originated from a human donor with melanoma.

V usage is TRBV7-9 and J usage is TRBJ2-2, with 8 bases that match TRBD1. The CDR3 spans 15 residues. Trimming took 1 base from V and 7 from J; bases not matched to a gene: 5. Germline V gives CDR1 SEHNR, CDR2 FQNEAQ (reference sequence). CDR3 in amino acids: CASSLEVTGDGELFF. The CDR3 region has the DNA TGTGCCAGCAGCTTAGAGGTGACAGGGGACGGGGAGCTGTTTTTT. The whole variable domain, filled in from reference TRBV7-9 and TRBJ2-2, reads DTGVSQNPRHKITKRGQNVTFRCDPISEHNRLYWYRQTLGQGPEFLTYFQNEAQLEKSRLLSDRFSAERPKGSFSTLEIQRTEQGDSAMYLCASSLEVTGDGELFFGEGSRLTVL.

The V and J genes are TRBV15 and TRBJ2-1; TRBD2 matches at 8 bases. The CDR3 length is 15 residues. The V gene's germline CDR1 is LNHNV and CDR2 YYDKDF (reference sequence). Trimming at V came to 3 bases and at J to 4 bases, leaving 5 bases not matched to a gene. The CDR3: CATSSGRASYNEQFF. CDR3 sequence (DNA): TGTGCCACCAGCAGCGGGAGGGCCTCATACAATGAGCAGTTCTTC.

The CDR3 sequence is CASSPGTSGGFTYTDTQYF. The CDR3 DNA is TGTGCCAGCAGTCCCGGGACTAGCGGGGGGTTCACCTATACAGATACGCAGTATTTT. The chain is built from TRBV28 and TRBJ2-3, with 15 bases fitting TRBD2. The CDR3 is 19 amino acids. Germline-derived CDR1 and CDR2 are MDHEN and SYDVKM. V was pared by 5 bases and J by 3 bases, with 12 bases of the junction left unmatched.

The sample holds one count of this clone. This CDR3 reads CASSYTGTANSPLHF. The CDR3 nucleotides read TGTGCCAGCAGCTATACCGGGACAGCTAATTCACCCCTCCACTTT. V is TRBV7-3 and J is TRBJ1-6; 7 bases align to TRBD1. Trimming at V came to 4 bases and at J to 6 bases, leaving 6 bases not matched to a gene. The CDR3 runs to 15 residues. Germline V lookup: CDR1 SGHTA, CDR2 FQGTGA.

DNA of the CDR3: TGCGCCAGCAGCCAAGGCGGGGGCTACAATGAGCAGTTCTTC. Protein product: CASSQGGGYNEQFF. The gene calls are TRBV4-1 and TRBJ2-1; 7 nucleotides match TRBD2. This CDR3 comprises 14 residues. Germline lookup yields CDR1 MGHRA and CDR2 YSYEKL. The V segment lost 1 base and the J segment 3 bases; nucleotides outside the gene matches: 0.

In nucleotides, the CDR3 is TGTGCCAGCAGCCCCCTAGGACAAGTAAGCAATCAGCCCCAGCATTTT. Translating it yields CASSPLGQVSNQPQHF. The V call is TRBV28, the J call TRBJ1-5, with TRBD1 as a possible D gene (5 bases). Per germline, CDR1 MDHEN and CDR2 SYDVKM. CDR3 size: 16 residues. The germline V and J ends were trimmed by 6 bases and 1 base, with 16 bases remaining between them.

The chain joins TRBV21-1 to TRBJ2-7; the table names TRBD2, a call not compared with the DNA. TRBV21-1 is a pseudogene. CDR3 length: 16 residues. The CDR3 reads CASSAHFPGDSYEQYF. In nucleotides, the CDR3 is TGTGCCAGCAGCGCACATTTCCCGGGAGACTCCTACGAGCAGTACTTC.

J is TRBJ2-5 and V is TRBV4-1; 7 positions match TRBD2. V gave up 4 bases and J gave up 3 bases; unmatched junction bases: 11. CDR3 length: 16 amino acids. Germline V gene lookup returns CDR1 MGHRA and CDR2 YSYEKL. The CDR3 loop is CASSPLGGSSEETQYF. CDR3 bases: TGCGCCAGCAGCCCCCTGGGCGGGAGTTCAGAAGAGACCCAGTACTTC.

The chain has TRBV6-6 and TRBJ2-7; 7 bases fit TRBD1. CDR3 length: 12 amino acids. Germline CDR1 and CDR2: MNHNY and SVGAGI (reference sequence). CDR3 region: CASSYRTGTVQV. Written as DNA, the CDR3 is TGTGCCAGCAGTTACAGAACCGGGACAGTCCAAGTC.

The CDR3 DNA sequence: TGTGCCAGCAGCTTCCGGACAGGGAATTCACCCCTCCACTTT. Encoded protein: CASSFRTGNSPLHF. The J gene is TRBJ1-6, the V gene TRBV5-6; 8 nucleotides match TRBD1. With V trimmed by 2 bases and J by 7 bases, 2 bases remained unmatched. The CDR3 has 14 amino acids. Looked up from germline, CDR1 is SGHDT and CDR2 is YYEEEE.

This chain links TRBV7-2 with TRBJ2-3; 10 bases match TRBD2. CDR1 SGHTA and CDR2 FQGNSA come from the germline V gene. This CDR3 is built from 15 residues. V gave up 2 bases and J gave up 4 bases; unmatched junction bases: 3. The CDR3 coding sequence is TGTGCCAGCAGCTTATTAGCGGGAGGAGCAGATACGCAGTATTTT. This codes for CASSLLAGGADTQYF. Together with reference TRBV7-2 and TRBJ2-3, the CDR3 gives the full variable domain: GAGVSQSPSNKVTEKGKDVELRCDPISGHTALYWYRQSLGQGLEFLIYFQGNSAPDKSGLPSDRFSAERTGGSVSTLTIQRTQQEDSAVYLCASSLLAGGADTQYFGPGTRLTVL.

The chain carries TRBV19 and TRBJ1-1, with 9 nucleotides matching TRBD1. Germline values: CDR1 LNHDA, CDR2 SQIVND (reference sequence). With 7 bases clipped from V and 2 bases from J, the junction kept 8 bases outside the gene matches. This CDR3 has 15 amino acids. The CDR3 sequence is CASTPGTGLNTEAFF. The DNA for the CDR3 is TGTGCCAGTACCCCCGGGACAGGGCTTAACACTGAAGCTTTCTTT.

This clone appeared once. The chain has TRBV28 and TRBJ1-1, with TRBD1 matching 8 bases. The CDR3 covers 16 residues. Germline loops: CDR1 MDHEN, CDR2 SYDVKM. Trimming removed 6 bases from V and 3 bases from J; junction bases left unmatched: 12. In DNA form, the CDR3 reads TGTGCCAGCAGCCTAACTGACAGGGGAAGGGACACTGAAGCTTTCTTT. Amino acids: CASSLTDRGRDTEAFF.

The V gene is TRBV7-9, the J gene TRBJ2-7, with 10 nucleotides matching TRBD1. J lost 6 bases, V lost 6 bases, and 11 bases had no gene match. The CDR3 runs to 15 residues. CDR1 is SEHNR, CDR2 FQNEAQ, per germline (reference sequence). CDR3 sequence: CASRATDRGTAEQYF. The CDR3 DNA reads as TGTGCCAGCAGGGCTACGGACAGGGGGACTGCCGAGCAGTACTTC.

The chain uses TRBV7-3 and TRBJ2-3, with 9 bases lining up with TRBD1. CDR3 length: 19 residues. With V trimmed by 3 bases and J by 2 bases, 15 bases remained unmatched. CDR1 and CDR2 (germline): SGHTA, FQGTGA. The CDR3 nucleotides read TGTGCCAGCAGCTTGACAGGGGGTCAACCTTTTTTAGACACAGATACGCAGTATTTT. Translated: CASSLTGGQPFLDTDTQYF.

This rearrangement joins TRBV7-6 to TRBJ2-5; no firm D call. Germline V gene data show CDR1 as SGHVS and CDR2 as FNYEAQ. The CDR3 spans 15 residues. With 0 bases removed from V and 7 bases from J, the gap between germline ends came to 15 bases. The CDR3 coding sequence is TGTGCCAGCAGCTTAGCGTACGGAGAAAGTGGGACCCAGTACTTC. Its translation is CASSLAYGESGTQYF.

This chain links TRBV19 with TRBJ1-1; 10 bases align to TRBD1. CDR1 and CDR2 (germline): LNHDA, SQIVND (reference sequence). CDR3 length: 14 amino acids. Trimming at V came to 3 bases and at J to 4 bases, leaving 2 bases not matched to a gene. Written as DNA, the CDR3 is TGTGCCAGTAGTATCGGACAGGGGGGCACTGAAGCTTTCTTT. Amino acid sequence: CASSIGQGGTEAFF.

This clone appeared once. The chain links TRBV7-6 to TRBJ2-5; 14 bases are shared with TRBD2. J lost 1 base, V lost 3 bases, and 7 bases had no gene match. The CDR3 is 18 amino acids. CDR1 and CDR2 from the germline V gene are SGHVS and FNYEAQ. CDR3 region: CASSFRTSGRNPQETQYF. DNA of the CDR3: TGTGCCAGCAGCTTTAGGACTAGCGGGAGGAACCCCCAAGAGACCCAGTACTTC.

The chain joins TRBV27 to TRBJ2-5, with D hard to call. The germline V and J ends were trimmed by 6 bases and 4 bases, with 9 bases remaining between them. Germline V gene data show CDR1 as MNHEY and CDR2 as SMNVEV (reference sequence). This CDR3 contains 12 residues. CDR3 sequence: CASSNSPETQYF. The DNA for the CDR3 is TGTGCCAGCAGCAATAGCCCAGAGACCCAGTACTTC.

The CDR3 here is CASSYGSRGNEQFF. The CDR3 nucleotides read TGTGCCAGCAGTTACGGATCAAGAGGGAATGAGCAGTTCTTC. V is TRBV6-5 and J is TRBJ2-1; maybe TRBD2 (5 bases). This CDR3 spans 14 amino acids. Trimming removed 2 bases at V and 7 bases at J, with 12 bases between. Germline loops: CDR1 MNHEY, CDR2 SVGAGI.

This rearrangement joins TRBV11-1 to TRBJ2-5; the D is unclear. There are 12 residues in the CDR3. CDR1 SGHAT and CDR2 FQDESV come from the germline V gene (reference sequence). Deletions cut 7 bases from V and 4 bases from J, with 10 bases between. CDR3 sequence (DNA): TGTGCCAGCAAACACCTAGGAGAGACCCAGTACTTC. Its translation is CASKHLGETQYF.

The chain joins TRBV19 to TRBJ1-1, with 8 bases that match TRBD1. Per the germline V gene, CDR1 is LNHDA and CDR2 is SQIVND (reference sequence). CDR3 length: 13 amino acids. J lost 8 bases, V lost 5 bases, and 7 bases had no gene match. The CDR3 protein is CASSQTGAPEAFF. The DNA of the CDR3 is TGTGCCAGTAGTCAGACAGGGGCCCCGGAAGCTTTCTTT.

This clone was seen a single time. DNA for the CDR3: TGTGCCAGCAGCCAAGATGATGTCAGTGAAGCTTTCTTT. Amino acids: CASSQDDVSEAFF. This chain connects TRBV4-2 to TRBJ1-1; D is ambiguous. Trimming removed 0 bases from V and 7 bases from J, with 9 bases in between. Germline values: CDR1 LGHNA, CDR2 YNFKEQ. This CDR3 contains 13 residues.

V usage is TRBV25-1 and J usage is TRBJ2-1; tentatively, D is TRBD1 (6 bases). The CDR3 is made up of 13 amino acids. The V end lost 5 bases, the J end lost 8 bases, and 13 bases lay between the germline ends. The germline V gene has CDR1 MGHDK and CDR2 SYGVNS. The chain's CDR3 is CASSPSGGHEQFF. The CDR3 DNA follows: TGTGCCAGCAGTCCGAGTGGGGGCCATGAGCAGTTCTTC. Based on the CDR3 plus reference TRBV25-1 and TRBJ2-1, the full variable domain is EADIYQTPRYLVIGTGKKITLECSQTMGHDKMYWYQQDPGMELHLIHYSYGVNSTEKGDLSSESTVSRIRTEHFPLTLESARPSHTSQYLCASSPSGGHEQFFGPGTRLTVL.

This chain connects TRBV5-6 to TRBJ2-1; D may be TRBD2 (5 bases). CDR1 and CDR2 (germline): SGHDT, YYEEEE. The CDR3 consists of 12 residues. Deletions cut 3 bases from V and 6 bases from J, with 7 bases between. The CDR3 sequence is CASSWGVNEQFF. Here the CDR3 DNA reads TGTGCCAGCAGCTGGGGAGTCAATGAGCAGTTCTTC. The full variable domain, rest sourced from reference TRBV5-6 and TRBJ2-1, is DAGVTQSPTHLIKTRGQQVTLRCSPKSGHDTVSWYQQALGQGPQFIFQYYEEEERQRGNFPDRFSGHQFPNYSSELNVNALLLGDSALYLCASSWGVNEQFFGPGTRLTVL.

V and J are TRBV11-2 and TRBJ2-7; 9 nucleotides agree with TRBD2. This CDR3 is built from 16 residues. The V segment lost 5 bases and the J segment 3 bases; nucleotides outside the gene matches: 11. Germline values: CDR1 SGHAT, CDR2 FQNNGV. CDR3 loop: CASSPGTFSGGYEQYF. DNA for the CDR3: TGTGCCAGCAGCCCAGGGACCTTTAGCGGGGGCTACGAGCAGTACTTC. Combining the CDR3 with reference TRBV11-2 and TRBJ2-7 gives the whole variable domain EAGVAQSPRYKIIEKRQSVAFWCNPISGHATLYWYQQILGQGPKLLIQFQNNGVVDDSQLPKDRFSAERLKGVDSTLKIQPAKLEDSAVYLCASSPGTFSGGYEQYFGPGTRLTVT.

V is TRBV6-5 and J is TRBJ2-1, with 12 nucleotides matching TRBD2. The CDR3 runs 15 residues. The germline gives CDR1 MNHEY, CDR2 SVGAGI. V shed 6 bases and J 5 bases; nucleotides not matched to a gene: 5. The CDR3 nucleotides read TGTGCCAGCAGACTAGCGGGAGGATCAAACAATGAGCAGTTCTTC. It codes for CASRLAGGSNNEQFF.

The rearrangement joins TRBV6-4 to TRBJ1-5, with D possibly being TRBD1 (6 bases). This CDR3 is built from 15 residues. Germline V CDR1 and CDR2: MRHNA, SNTAGT. V lost 6 bases and J lost 0, with 12 bases in between. The CDR3 spells CASSGQTNSNQPQHF. The CDR3 region has the DNA TGTGCCAGCAGCGGACAGACCAATAGCAATCAGCCCCAGCATTTT.